Shown below are 5 T cell receptor beta chains from a single sample sequenced in a study of CD8+ T cells in alopecia areata. In each case, RNA was isolated and then reverse transcribed into cDNA as the sequencing template. Measured with immunoSEQ multiplex PCR; TCRdb has only the in-frame clones, and not every one. The sample records around 80,000 clones, roughly 50% being singletons. Sequencing used NKG2D-high CD8+ T cells sorted from blood. Every receptor here comes from a human donor with alopecia areata.

In its sample, this clone was seen a few times. The rearrangement joins TRBV29-1 to TRBJ2-2; D is unclear. This CDR3 is 13 amino acids long. Germline V lookup: CDR1 SQVTM, CDR2 ANQGSEA. Trimming pared 2 bases from V and 4 bases from J, leaving 8 bases between. The CDR3 sequence is CSVESLSTGELFF. CDR3 bases: TGCAGCGTTGAATCCCTATCCACCGGGGAGCTGTTTTTT.

This clone was seen only a few times. The CDR3 sequence: CASTLRDYQLANTGELFF. The CDR3, as DNA: TGTGCCAGCACTCTCCGGGACTATCAATTAGCGAACACCGGGGAGCTGTTTTTT. The V call is TRBV28, the J call TRBJ2-2, with 7 bases matching TRBD2. From germline, CDR1 is MDHEN and CDR2 SYDVKM. Trimming cost V 7 bases and J 0 bases; bases outside gene matches: 14. This CDR3 is built from 18 residues.

The chain couples TRBV9 to TRBJ1-2, with no clear D. Germline V gene lookup returns CDR1 SGDLS and CDR2 YYNGEE. The CDR3 extends over 18 amino acids. V was trimmed by 5 bases and J by 4 bases, leaving 27 bases between them. CDR3 DNA sequence: TGTGCCAGCAGTGCCGACCAATTTTCCGGGTCCCTAGTCTATGGCTACACCTTC. Its translation: CASSADQFSGSLVYGYTF.

This chain connects TRBV23-1 to TRBJ2-3, with D tentatively TRBD1 (6 bases). TRBV23-1 is reported as an ORF; its role is uncertain. Trimming took off 7 bases at V and 1 base at J, with 18 bases between the two ends. CDR3 size: 16 residues. In nucleotides, the CDR3 is TGCGCCAGCATGTTCCGGACAGCGCGAGGCACAGATACGCAGTATTTT. It yields the protein CASMFRTARGTDTQYF.

The rearrangement links TRBV29-1 to TRBJ1-1; no reliable D call. The CDR3 sequence is 9 residues long. Germline CDR1 is SQVTM and CDR2 is ANQGSEA. Trimming left V 3 bases short and J 6 bases short, with 2 bases between. The CDR3 here is CSVDPEAFF. CDR3 in DNA: TGCAGCGTTGACCCTGAAGCTTTCTTT.